This note documents a single TCR beta chain sequence. CDR1 SGHRS and CDR2 YFSETQ come from the germline V gene. There are 16 residues in the CDR3. Trimming cost V 4 bases and J 7 bases, with 21 bases left between them. These data are taken from a study of shared clonotypes between healthy human individuals. Clones were read by immunoSEQ multiplex PCR, and TCRdb kept only the in-frame ones, dropping some. The table lists 1.5 million to 1.9 million clones, approximately 98% of them singletons. The chain uses TRBV5-1 and TRBJ2-1, with D possibly being TRBD2 (6 bases). Sequencing used naive CD4+ T cells sorted from blood. Described subset: CD45RA+ positively selected. The sequence derives from a man under 40 in good health. Here the CDR3 reads CASSPYSREGKNEQFF. CDR3 nucleotide sequence: TGCGCCAGCAGCCCGTACTCGCGGGAAGGAAAAAATGAGCAGTTCTTC. The full variable domain, completed using reference TRBV5-1 and TRBJ2-1, is KAGVTQTPRYLIKTRGQQVTLSCSPISGHRSVSWYQQTPGQGLQFLFEYFSETQRNKGNFPGRFSGRQFSNSRSEMNVSTLELGDSALYLCASSPYSREGKNEQFFGPGTRLTVL.